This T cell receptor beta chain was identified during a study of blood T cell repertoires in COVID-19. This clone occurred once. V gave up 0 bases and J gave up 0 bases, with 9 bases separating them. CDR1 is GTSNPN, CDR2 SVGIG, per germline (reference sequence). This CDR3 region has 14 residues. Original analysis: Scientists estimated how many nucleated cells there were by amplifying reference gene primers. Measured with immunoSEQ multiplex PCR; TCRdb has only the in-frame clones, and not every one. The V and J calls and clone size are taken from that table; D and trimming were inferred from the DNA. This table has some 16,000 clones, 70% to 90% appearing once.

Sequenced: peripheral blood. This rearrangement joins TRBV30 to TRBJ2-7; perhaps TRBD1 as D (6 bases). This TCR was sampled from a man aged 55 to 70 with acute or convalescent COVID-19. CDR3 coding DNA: TGTGCCTGGAGTGTATCGACAGGCTCCTACGAGCAGTACTTC. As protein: CAWSVSTGSYEQYF.